Below are 13 T cell receptor beta chains sequenced from a single sample in a study of blood T cell repertoires in COVID-19. The repertoire was sequenced with immunoSEQ multiplex PCR; TCRdb's copy has only in-frame clones and lacks some. The sample has approximately 310,000 clones; approximately 91% are singletons. Sequenced sample: PBMCs or T cells enriched from blood (not recorded which). Source of these receptors: a man aged 55 to 70 who had recovered from COVID-19.

Remarks on this clone: This specimen includes other DNA sequences encoding the same CDR3. The gene calls are TRBV24-1 and TRBJ1-1, with 10 positions matching TRBD1. CDR1 KGHDR and CDR2 SFDVKD come from the germline V gene. The V segment lost 3 bases and the J segment 3 bases; nucleotides outside the gene matches: 3. The CDR3 contains 15 residues. DNA for the CDR3: TGTGCCACCAGTGATCCCGGACAGGGGGACACTGAAGCTTTCTTT. This codes for CATSDPGQGDTEAFF.

This clone has a handful of counts. The chain combines TRBV24-1 with TRBJ1-4; D unresolved. Germline V gene sequence: CDR1 KGHDR, CDR2 SFDVKD. V dropped 5 bases and J dropped 8 bases, with 11 bases sitting between them. CDR3 size: 13 residues. CDR3 sequence (DNA): TGTGCCACCAGTGGAGAGATTGAGGAAAAACTGTTTTTT. Encoded protein: CATSGEIEEKLFF.

V and J are TRBV19 and TRBJ1-2, with D possibly matching TRBD1 (5 bases). V gave up 5 bases and J gave up 2 bases, with 18 bases separating them. CDR3 length: 16 amino acids. Germline loops: CDR1 LNHDA, CDR2 SQIVND (reference sequence). Here the CDR3 DNA reads TGTGCCAGTAGTCACCACGATCGGACATTAAACTATGGCTACACCTTC. It encodes CASSHHDRTLNYGYTF.

The CDR3 is CASSHIYRAETQYF. The DNA of the CDR3 is TGTGCCAGTAGTCATATTTACAGGGCAGAGACCCAGTACTTC. This chain connects TRBV19 to TRBJ2-5; tentatively, D is TRBD1 (6 bases). Germline CDR1 is LNHDA and CDR2 is SQIVND (reference sequence). The CDR3 runs 14 residues. Trimming removed 5 bases at V and 4 bases at J, with 14 bases between.

Only a few counts were recorded for this clone. Other DNA sequences in this sample translate to the same CDR3. The V and J genes are TRBV6-5 and TRBJ2-7; weak D call: TRBD2 (6 bases). Germline CDR1 MNHEY, CDR2 SVGAGI. With 6 bases removed from V and 1 base from J, the gap between germline ends came to 10 bases. The CDR3 runs 13 residues. The DNA of the CDR3 is TGTGCCAGCAGCCCGGGACTTTCCTACGAGCAGTACTTC. Residues: CASSPGLSYEQYF.

The chain carries TRBV6-1 and TRBJ1-4, with unresolved D. CDR1 MNHNS and CDR2 SASEGT come from the germline V gene. V lost 4 bases to trimming and J lost 4 bases, with 16 bases between them. This CDR3 has 16 amino acids. CDR3 coding DNA: TGTGCCAGCAGTGCCGGGAAGGACGGAATTAATGAAAAACTGTTTTTT. Its translation: CASSAGKDGINEKLFF.

This chain connects TRBV9 to TRBJ1-2, with a weak D call TRBD1 (5 bases). The V gene's germline CDR1 is SGDLS and CDR2 YYNGEE. The CDR3 spans 14 residues. V lost 3 bases, J lost 2 bases, and 11 bases lay in between. The CDR3 coding sequence is TGTGCCAGCAGCGCGGTTGGGGGGAACTATGGCTACACCTTC. This encodes CASSAVGGNYGYTF.

This clone has just a few counts. Additional DNA sequences in this sample encode the identical CDR3. The genes are TRBV5-1 and TRBJ2-5; a possible D gene is TRBD2 (6 bases). The CDR3 contains 16 residues. The ends were cut back, 2 bases at V and 1 base at J, with 15 bases in the middle. Germline V lookup: CDR1 SGHRS, CDR2 YFSETQ. The CDR3 DNA reads TGCGCCAGCAGCTTATCTGGGGGGAGTGGCCAAGAGACCCAGTACTTC. Protein product: CASSLSGGSGQETQYF. The entire variable domain, with the rest obtained from reference TRBV5-1 and TRBJ2-5, is as follows: KAGVTQTPRYLIKTRGQQVTLSCSPISGHRSVSWYQQTPGQGLQFLFEYFSETQRNKGNFPGRFSGRQFSNSRSEMNVSTLELGDSALYLCASSLSGGSGQETQYFGPGTRLLVL.

The rearrangement uses TRBV5-4 and TRBJ2-1; a weak D match, TRBD2 (5 bases). The V and J ends lost 5 bases and 6 bases respectively, with 21 bases between them. From germline, CDR1 is SGHNT and CDR2 YYREEE (reference sequence). There are 16 residues in the CDR3. The CDR3 coding sequence is TGTGCCAGCAGTCCCGGTGGGCGGGTCTCGGGCAATGAGCAGTTCTTC. As protein: CASSPGGRVSGNEQFF. Complete variable domain (other parts from reference TRBV5-4 and TRBJ2-1): ETGVTQSPTHLIKTRGQQVTLRCSSQSGHNTVSWYQQALGQGPQFIFQYYREEENGRGNFPPRFSGLQFPNYSSELNVNALELDDSALYLCASSPGGRVSGNEQFFGPGTRLTVL.

This clone has a single count. The V and J genes are TRBV7-3 and TRBJ2-2; a weak D match, TRBD1 (6 bases). The V and J ends lost 6 bases and 2 bases respectively, with 16 bases between them. CDR3 length: 16 residues. Germline values: CDR1 SGHTA, CDR2 FQGTGA. The CDR3 DNA sequence: TGTGCCAGCAGTACCAAACAGGGCGCCAACACCGGGGAGCTGTTTTTT. It yields the protein CASSTKQGANTGELFF. Combining the CDR3 with reference TRBV7-3 and TRBJ2-2 gives the whole variable domain GAGVSQTPSNKVTEKGKYVELRCDPISGHTALYWYRQSLGQGPEFLIYFQGTGAADDSGLPNDRFFAVRPEGSVSTLKIQRTERGDSAVYLCASSTKQGANTGELFFGEGSRLTVL.

V is TRBV5-1 and J is TRBJ1-4; a weak D match, TRBD1 (6 bases). The CDR3 sequence is 16 residues long. The germline V gene encodes CDR1 SGHRS and CDR2 YFSETQ. V was trimmed by 0 bases and J by 8 bases, leaving 17 bases between them. The CDR3 region has the DNA TGCGCCAGCAGCTTGGAGGGGGGGCGAGTTGAAGAAAAACTGTTTTTT. The encoded protein is CASSLEGGRVEEKLFF.

The rearrangement links TRBV19 to TRBJ2-7; TRBD2 matches at 11 bases. J lost 4 bases, V lost 4 bases, and 6 bases had no gene match. The CDR3 length is 15 residues. The germline V gene encodes CDR1 LNHDA and CDR2 SQIVND (reference sequence). The CDR3 spells CASSTTSGRTYEQYF. The CDR3 coding sequence is TGTGCCAGTAGTACTACTAGCGGGAGAACATACGAGCAGTACTTC.

This clone appeared a single time. The rearrangement uses TRBV7-2 and TRBJ1-1; D is uncertain. Germline V gene lookup returns CDR1 SGHTA and CDR2 FQGNSA. CDR3 length: 14 residues. The V end was cut by 3 bases, the J end by 2 bases, with 10 bases between. Here the CDR3 reads CASSFGKVNTEAFF. The CDR3 DNA follows: TGTGCCAGCAGCTTCGGGAAGGTTAACACTGAAGCTTTCTTT. The full variable domain, with the rest looked up from reference TRBV7-2 and TRBJ1-1, is GAGVSQSPSNKVTEKGKDVELRCDPISGHTALYWYRQSLGQGLEFLIYFQGNSAPDKSGLPSDRFSAERTGGSVSTLTIQRTQQEDSAVYLCASSFGKVNTEAFFGQGTRLTVV.